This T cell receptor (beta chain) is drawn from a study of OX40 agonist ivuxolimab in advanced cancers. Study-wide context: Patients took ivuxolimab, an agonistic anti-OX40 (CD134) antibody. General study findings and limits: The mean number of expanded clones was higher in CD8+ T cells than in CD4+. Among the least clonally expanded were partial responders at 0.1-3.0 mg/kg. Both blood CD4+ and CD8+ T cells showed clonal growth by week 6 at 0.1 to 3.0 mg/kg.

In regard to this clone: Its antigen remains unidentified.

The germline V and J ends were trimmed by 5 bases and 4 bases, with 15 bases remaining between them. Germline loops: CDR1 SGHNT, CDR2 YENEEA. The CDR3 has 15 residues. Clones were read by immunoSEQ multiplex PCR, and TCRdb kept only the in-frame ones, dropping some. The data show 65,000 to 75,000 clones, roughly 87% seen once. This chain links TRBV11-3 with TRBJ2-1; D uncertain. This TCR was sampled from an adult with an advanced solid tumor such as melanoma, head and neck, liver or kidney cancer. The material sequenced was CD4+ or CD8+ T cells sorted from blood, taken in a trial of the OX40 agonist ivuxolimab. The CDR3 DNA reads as TGTGCCAGCAGCCAACGGGCTCTCGGATACAATGAGCAGTTCTTC. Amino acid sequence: CASSQRALGYNEQFF.